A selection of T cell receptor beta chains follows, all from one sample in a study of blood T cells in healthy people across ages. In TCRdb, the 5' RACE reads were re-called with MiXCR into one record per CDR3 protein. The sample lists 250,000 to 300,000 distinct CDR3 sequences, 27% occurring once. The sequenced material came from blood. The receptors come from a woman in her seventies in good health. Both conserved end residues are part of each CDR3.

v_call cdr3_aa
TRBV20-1 CSARTVTSSEQFF
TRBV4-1 CASSQVRGTYNEQFF
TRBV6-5 CASSVGQGYTYGYTF
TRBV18 CASSLGLAPDTQYF
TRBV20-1 CSARGLAEMLSYNEQFF
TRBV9 CASSVLEGGEKLFF
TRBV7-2 CASSFPLGEQYF
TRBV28 CASSFGDRYGYTF
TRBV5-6 CASSSGQGLPGQPQRF
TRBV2 CASRPEGGRYEQYF